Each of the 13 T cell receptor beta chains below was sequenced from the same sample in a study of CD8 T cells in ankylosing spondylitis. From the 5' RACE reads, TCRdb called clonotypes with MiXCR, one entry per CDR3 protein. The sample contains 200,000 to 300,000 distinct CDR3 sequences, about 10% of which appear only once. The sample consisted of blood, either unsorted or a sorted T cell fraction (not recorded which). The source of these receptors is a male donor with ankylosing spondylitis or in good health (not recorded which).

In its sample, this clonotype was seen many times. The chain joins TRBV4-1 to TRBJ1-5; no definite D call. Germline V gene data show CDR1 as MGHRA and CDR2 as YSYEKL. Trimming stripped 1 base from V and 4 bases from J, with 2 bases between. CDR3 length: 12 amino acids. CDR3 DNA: TGCGCCAGCAGCCAAGGGAATCAGCCCCAGCATTTT. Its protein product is CASSQGNQPQHF.

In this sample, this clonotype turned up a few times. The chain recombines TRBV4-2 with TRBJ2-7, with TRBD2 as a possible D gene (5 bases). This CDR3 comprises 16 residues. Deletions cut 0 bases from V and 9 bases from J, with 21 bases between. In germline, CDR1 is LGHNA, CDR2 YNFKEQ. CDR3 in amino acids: CASSQDVLSAAARQYF. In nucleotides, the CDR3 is TGTGCCAGCAGCCAAGATGTACTTAGCGCGGCCGCCCGGCAGTACTTC.

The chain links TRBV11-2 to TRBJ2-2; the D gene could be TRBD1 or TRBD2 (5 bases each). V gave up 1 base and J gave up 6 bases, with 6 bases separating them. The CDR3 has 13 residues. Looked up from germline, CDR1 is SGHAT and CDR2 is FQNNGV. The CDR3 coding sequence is TGTGCCAGCAGCTTAGCGGGGCCCGGGGAGCTGTTTTTT. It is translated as CASSLAGPGELFF. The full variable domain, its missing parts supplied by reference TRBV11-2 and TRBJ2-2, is EAGVAQSPRYKIIEKRQSVAFWCNPISGHATLYWYQQILGQGPKLLIQFQNNGVVDDSQLPKDRFSAERLKGVDSTLKIQPAKLEDSAVYLCASSLAGPGELFFGEGSRLTVL.

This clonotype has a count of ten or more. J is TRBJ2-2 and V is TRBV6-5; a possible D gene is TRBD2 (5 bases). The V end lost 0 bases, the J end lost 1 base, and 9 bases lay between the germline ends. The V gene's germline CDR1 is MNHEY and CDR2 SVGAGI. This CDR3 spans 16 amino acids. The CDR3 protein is CASSYSKGGNTGELFF. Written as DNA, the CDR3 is TGTGCCAGCAGTTACTCGAAAGGAGGGAACACCGGGGAGCTGTTTTTT.

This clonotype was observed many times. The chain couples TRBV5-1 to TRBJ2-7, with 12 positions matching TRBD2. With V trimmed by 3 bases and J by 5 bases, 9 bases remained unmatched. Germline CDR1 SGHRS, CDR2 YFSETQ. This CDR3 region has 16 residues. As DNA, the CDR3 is TGCGCCAGCAGCTCCAAGAGACTAGCGGGAGAGAACGAGCAGTACTTC. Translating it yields CASSSKRLAGENEQYF.

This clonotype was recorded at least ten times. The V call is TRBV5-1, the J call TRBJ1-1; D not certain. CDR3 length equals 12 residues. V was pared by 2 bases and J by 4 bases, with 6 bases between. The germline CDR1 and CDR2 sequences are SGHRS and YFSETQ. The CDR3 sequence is CASSFEGTEAFF. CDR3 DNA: TGCGCCAGCAGCTTCGAGGGCACTGAAGCTTTCTTT.

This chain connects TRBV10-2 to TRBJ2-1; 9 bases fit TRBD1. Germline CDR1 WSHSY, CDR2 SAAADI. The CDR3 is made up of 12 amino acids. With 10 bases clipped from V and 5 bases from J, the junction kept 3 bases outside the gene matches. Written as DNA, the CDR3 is TGCGCCACGGGACAGGGCAACAATGAGCAGTTCTTC. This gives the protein CATGQGNNEQFF.

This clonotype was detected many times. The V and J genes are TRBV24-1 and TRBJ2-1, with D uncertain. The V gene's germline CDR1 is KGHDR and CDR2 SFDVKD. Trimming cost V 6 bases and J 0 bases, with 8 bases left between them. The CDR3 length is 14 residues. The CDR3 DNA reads TGTGCCACCAGTACGGGTATCTCCTACAATGAGCAGTTCTTC. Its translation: CATSTGISYNEQFF.

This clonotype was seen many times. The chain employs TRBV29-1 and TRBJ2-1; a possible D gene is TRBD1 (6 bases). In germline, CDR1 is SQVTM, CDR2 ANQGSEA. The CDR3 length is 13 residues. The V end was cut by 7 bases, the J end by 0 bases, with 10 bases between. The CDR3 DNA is TGCAGCGGACAGGCGAGCTCCTACAATGAGCAGTTCTTC. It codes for CSGQASSYNEQFF.

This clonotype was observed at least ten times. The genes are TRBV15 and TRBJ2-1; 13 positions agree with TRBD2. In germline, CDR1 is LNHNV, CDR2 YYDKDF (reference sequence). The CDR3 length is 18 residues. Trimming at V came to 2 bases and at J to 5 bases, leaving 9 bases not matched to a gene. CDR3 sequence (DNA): TGTGCCACCAGCAGATTACGCGGGACTAGCGGGGCCAACAATGAGCAGTTCTTC. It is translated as CATSRLRGTSGANNEQFF.

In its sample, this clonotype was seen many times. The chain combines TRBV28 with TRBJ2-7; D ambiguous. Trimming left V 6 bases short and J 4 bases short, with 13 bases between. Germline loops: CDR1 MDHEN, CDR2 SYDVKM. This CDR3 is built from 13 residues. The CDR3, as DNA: TGTGCCAGCAGCTCATTCAAAATGTACGAGCAGTACTTC. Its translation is CASSSFKMYEQYF.

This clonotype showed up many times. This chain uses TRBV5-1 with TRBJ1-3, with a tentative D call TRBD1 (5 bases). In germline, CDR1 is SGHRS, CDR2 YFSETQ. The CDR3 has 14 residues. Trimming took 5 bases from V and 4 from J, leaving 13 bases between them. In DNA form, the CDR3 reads TGCGCCAGCAGTTCCGGGACCGCCGGAAACACCATATATTTT. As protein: CASSSGTAGNTIYF.

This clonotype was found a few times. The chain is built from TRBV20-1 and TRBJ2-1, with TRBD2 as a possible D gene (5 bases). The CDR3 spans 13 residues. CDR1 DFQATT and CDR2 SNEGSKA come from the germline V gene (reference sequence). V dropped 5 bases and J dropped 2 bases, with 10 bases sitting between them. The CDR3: CSAPDSTYNEQFF. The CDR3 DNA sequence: TGCAGTGCTCCGGACTCAACCTACAATGAGCAGTTCTTC.